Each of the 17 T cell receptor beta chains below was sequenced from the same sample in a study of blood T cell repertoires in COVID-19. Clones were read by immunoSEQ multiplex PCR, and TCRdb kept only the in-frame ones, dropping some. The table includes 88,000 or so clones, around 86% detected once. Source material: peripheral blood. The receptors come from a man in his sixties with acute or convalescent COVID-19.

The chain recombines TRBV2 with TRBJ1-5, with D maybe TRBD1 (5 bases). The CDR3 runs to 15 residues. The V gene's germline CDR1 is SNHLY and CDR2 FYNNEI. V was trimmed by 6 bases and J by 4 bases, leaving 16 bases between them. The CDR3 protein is CASRQRGGNNQPQHF. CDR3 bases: TGTGCCAGCAGGCAAAGGGGTGGTAATAATCAGCCCCAGCATTTT.

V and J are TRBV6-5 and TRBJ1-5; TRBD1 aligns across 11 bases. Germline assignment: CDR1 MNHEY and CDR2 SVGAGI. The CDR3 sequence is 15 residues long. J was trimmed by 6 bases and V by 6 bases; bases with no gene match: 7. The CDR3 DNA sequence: TGTGCCAGCAGCACGGACAGGGGGCAGGGTCAGCCCCAGCATTTT. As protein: CASSTDRGQGQPQHF.

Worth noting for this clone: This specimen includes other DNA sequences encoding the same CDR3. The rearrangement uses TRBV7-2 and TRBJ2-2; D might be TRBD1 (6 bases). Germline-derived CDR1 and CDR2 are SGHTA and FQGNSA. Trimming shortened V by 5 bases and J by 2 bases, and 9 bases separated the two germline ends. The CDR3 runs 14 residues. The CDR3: CASSPQGNTGELFF. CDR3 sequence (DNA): TGTGCCAGCAGCCCACAGGGAAACACCGGGGAGCTGTTTTTT.

This chain's CDR3 is CASSYQGASTNYGYTF. The CDR3, as DNA: TGTGCCAGCAGTTACCAGGGGGCGAGCACTAACTATGGCTACACCTTC. The chain is built from TRBV6-6 and TRBJ1-2, with 8 positions matching TRBD1. The CDR3 loop spans 16 amino acids. Germline V gene sequence: CDR1 MNHNY, CDR2 SVGAGI (reference sequence). V was pared by 2 bases and J by 0 bases, with 5 bases of the junction left unmatched.

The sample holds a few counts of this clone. CDR3 bases: TGTGCCATCAGTGGCTCCCACGGGGCAGATACGCAGTATTTT. Its translation: CAISGSHGADTQYF. J is TRBJ2-3 and V is TRBV10-3; D may be TRBD2 (5 bases). The CDR3 contains 14 residues. CDR1 and CDR2 (germline): ENHRY, SYGVKD. The V end was cut by 4 bases, the J end by 4 bases, with 12 bases between.

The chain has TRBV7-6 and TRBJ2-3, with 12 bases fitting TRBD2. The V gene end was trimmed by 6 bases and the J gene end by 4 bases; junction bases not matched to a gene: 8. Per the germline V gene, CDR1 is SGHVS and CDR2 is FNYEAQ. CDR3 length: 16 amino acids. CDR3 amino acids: CASRPQLAGGSDTQYF. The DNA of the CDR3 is TGTGCCAGCAGACCCCAACTAGCGGGGGGTTCAGATACGCAGTATTTT.

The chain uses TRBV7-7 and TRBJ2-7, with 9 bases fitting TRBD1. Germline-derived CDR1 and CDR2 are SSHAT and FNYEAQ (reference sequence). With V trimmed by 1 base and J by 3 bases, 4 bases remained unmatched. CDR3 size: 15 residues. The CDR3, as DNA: TGTGCCAGCAGCTTAGAGGTGGGACAGGGCTACGAGCAGTACTTC. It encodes CASSLEVGQGYEQYF.

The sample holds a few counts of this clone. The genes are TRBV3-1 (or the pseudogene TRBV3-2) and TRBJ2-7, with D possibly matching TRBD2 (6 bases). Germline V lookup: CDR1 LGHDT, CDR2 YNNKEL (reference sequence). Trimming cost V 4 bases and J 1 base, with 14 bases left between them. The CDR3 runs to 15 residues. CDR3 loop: CASSRLVSASYEQYF. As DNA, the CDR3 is TGTGCCAGCAGCCGACTAGTTTCTGCGTCCTACGAGCAGTACTTC.

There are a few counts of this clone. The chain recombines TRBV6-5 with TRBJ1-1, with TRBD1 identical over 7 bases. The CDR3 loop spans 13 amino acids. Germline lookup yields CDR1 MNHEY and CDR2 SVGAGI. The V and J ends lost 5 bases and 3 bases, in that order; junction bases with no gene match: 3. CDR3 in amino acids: CASSIGTDTEAFF. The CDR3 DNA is TGTGCCAGCAGTATCGGGACAGACACTGAAGCTTTCTTT.

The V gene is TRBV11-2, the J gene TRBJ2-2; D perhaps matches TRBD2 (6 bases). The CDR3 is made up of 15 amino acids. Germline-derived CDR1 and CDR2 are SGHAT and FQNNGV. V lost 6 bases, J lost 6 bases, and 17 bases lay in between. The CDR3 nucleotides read TGTGCCAGCAGATATTGGGGAGGAATCCCCGGGGAGCTGTTTTTT. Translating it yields CASRYWGGIPGELFF.

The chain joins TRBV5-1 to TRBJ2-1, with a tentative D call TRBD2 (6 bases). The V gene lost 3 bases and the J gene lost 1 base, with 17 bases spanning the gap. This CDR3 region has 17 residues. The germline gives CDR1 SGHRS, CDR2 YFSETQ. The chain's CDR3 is CASSSESGERSYNEQFF. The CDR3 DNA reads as TGCGCCAGCAGCTCCGAGTCGGGAGAGCGTTCCTACAATGAGCAGTTCTTC.

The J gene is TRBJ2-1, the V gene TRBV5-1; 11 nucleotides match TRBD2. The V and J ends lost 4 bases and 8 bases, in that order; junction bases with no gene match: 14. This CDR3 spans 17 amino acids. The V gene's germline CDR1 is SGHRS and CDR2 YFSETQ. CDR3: CASSRIEGVAGGHEQFF. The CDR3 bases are TGCGCCAGCAGCCGTATAGAGGGCGTAGCGGGGGGGCATGAGCAGTTCTTC.

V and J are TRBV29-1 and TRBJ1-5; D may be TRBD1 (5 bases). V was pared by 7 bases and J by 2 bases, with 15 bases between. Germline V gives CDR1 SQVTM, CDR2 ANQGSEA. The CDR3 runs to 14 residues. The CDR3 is CSAAAGWGNQPQHF. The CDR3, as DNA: TGCAGCGCAGCAGCAGGGTGGGGCAATCAGCCCCAGCATTTT.

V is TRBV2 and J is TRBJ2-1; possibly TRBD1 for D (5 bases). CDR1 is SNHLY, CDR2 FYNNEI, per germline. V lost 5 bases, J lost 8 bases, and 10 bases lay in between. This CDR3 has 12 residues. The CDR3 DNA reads TGTGCCAGCAGTCCCCAGGGTTATGAGCAGTTCTTC. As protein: CASSPQGYEQFF. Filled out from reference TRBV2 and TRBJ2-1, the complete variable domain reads EPEVTQTPSHQVTQMGQEVILRCVPISNHLYFYWYRQILGQKVEFLVSFYNNEISEKSEIFDDQFSVERPDGSNFTLKIRSTKLEDSAMYFCASSPQGYEQFFGPGTRLTVL.

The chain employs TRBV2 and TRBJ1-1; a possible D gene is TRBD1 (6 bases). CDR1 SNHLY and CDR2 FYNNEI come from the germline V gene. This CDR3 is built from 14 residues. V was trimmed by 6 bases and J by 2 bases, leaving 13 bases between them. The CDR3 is CASRGPGVNTEAFF. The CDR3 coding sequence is TGTGCCAGCAGGGGACCAGGGGTCAACACTGAAGCTTTCTTT. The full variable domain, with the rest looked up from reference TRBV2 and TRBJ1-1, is EPEVTQTPSHQVTQMGQEVILRCVPISNHLYFYWYRQILGQKVEFLVSFYNNEISEKSEIFDDQFSVERPDGSNFTLKIRSTKLEDSAMYFCASRGPGVNTEAFFGQGTRLTVV.

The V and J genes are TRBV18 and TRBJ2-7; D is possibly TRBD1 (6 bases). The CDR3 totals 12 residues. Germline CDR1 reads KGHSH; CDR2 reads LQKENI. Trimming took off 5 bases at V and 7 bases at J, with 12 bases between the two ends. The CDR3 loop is CASSKAGEEQYF. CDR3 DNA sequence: TGTGCCAGCTCAAAGGCAGGGGAAGAGCAGTACTTC.

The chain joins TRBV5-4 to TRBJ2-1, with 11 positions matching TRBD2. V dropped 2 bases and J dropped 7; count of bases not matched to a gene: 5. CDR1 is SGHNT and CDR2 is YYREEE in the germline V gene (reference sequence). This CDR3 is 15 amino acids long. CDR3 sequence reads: CASSLSSGRRNEQFF. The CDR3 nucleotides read TGTGCCAGCAGCTTATCTAGCGGGAGGAGGAATGAGCAGTTCTTC.